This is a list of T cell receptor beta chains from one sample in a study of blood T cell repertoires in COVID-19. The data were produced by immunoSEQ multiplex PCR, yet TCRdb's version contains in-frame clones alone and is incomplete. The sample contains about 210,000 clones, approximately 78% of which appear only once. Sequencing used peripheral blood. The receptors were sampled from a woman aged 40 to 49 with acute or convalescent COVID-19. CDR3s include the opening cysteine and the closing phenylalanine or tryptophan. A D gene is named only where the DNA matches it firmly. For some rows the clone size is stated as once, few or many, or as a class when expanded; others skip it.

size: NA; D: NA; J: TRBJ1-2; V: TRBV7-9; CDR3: CASSLGSYGYTF; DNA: TGTGCCAGCAGCTTAGGGAGCTATGGCTACACCTTC
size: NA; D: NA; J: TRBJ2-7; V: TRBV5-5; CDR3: CASSQLERKQYF; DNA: TGTGCCAGCAGCCAGCTAGAGCGGAAGCAGTACTTC
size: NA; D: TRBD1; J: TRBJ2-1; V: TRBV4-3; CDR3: CASSPRDRVGNEQFF; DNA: TGCGCCAGCAGCCCCCGGGACAGGGTTGGAAATGAGCAGTTCTTC
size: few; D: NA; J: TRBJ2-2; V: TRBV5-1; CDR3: CASSLGGHAVTGELFF; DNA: TGCGCCAGCAGCTTGGGTGGACACGCTGTCACCGGGGAGCTGTTTTTT
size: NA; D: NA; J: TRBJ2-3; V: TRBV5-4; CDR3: CASRSPVSETDTQYF; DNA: TGTGCCAGCAGGTCTCCTGTCTCCGAGACAGATACGCAGTATTTT
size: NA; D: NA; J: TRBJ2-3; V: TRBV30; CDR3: CAWSYLADTQYF; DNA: TGTGCCTGGAGTTATCTCGCAGATACGCAGTATTTT
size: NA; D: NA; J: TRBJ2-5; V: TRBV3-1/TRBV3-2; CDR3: CASSQATGGTETQYF; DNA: TGTGCCAGCAGCCAAGCTACAGGAGGGACAGAGACCCAGTACTTC
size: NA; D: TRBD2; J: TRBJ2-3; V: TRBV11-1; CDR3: CASSGPRRGYTDTQYF; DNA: TGTGCCAGCAGCGGACCGCGGCGGGGGTACACAGATACGCAGTATTTT
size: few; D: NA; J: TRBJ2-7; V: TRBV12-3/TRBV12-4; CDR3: CASSFLSYEQYF; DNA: TGTGCCAGCAGTTTCCTCTCCTACGAGCAGTACTTC
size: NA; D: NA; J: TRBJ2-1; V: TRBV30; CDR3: CAWSALEEQFF; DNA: TGTGCCTGGAGTGCGTTGGAGGAGCAGTTCTTC
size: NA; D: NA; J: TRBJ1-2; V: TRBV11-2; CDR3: CASRSRQAGRYGYTF; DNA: TGTGCCAGCAGATCGAGACAGGCCGGGAGGTATGGCTACACCTTC
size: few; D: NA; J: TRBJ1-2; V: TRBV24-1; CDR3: CATSALSGYTF; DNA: TGTGCCACCAGTGCCTTATCTGGCTACACCTTC
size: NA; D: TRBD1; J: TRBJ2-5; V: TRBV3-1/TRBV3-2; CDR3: CASSRDRGLQETQYF; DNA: TGTGCCAGCAGCCGAGACAGGGGTCTCCAAGAGACCCAGTACTTC
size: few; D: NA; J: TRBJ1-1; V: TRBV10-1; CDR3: CASYTGSKREAFF; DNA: TGCGCCAGCTATACAGGGTCCAAACGCGAAGCTTTCTTT
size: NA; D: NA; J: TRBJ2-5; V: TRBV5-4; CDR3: CASSLDQRRGQETQYF; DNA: TGTGCCAGCAGCTTGGACCAGCGGCGGGGACAAGAGACCCAGTACTTC
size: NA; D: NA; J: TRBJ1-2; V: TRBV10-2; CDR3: CASSEGLNYGYTF; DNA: TGCGCCAGCAGTGAGGGCCTCAACTATGGCTACACCTTC
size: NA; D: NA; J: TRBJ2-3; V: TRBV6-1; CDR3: CASSEIVRTDTQYF; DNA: TGTGCCAGCAGTGAAATCGTCAGGACAGATACGCAGTATTTT
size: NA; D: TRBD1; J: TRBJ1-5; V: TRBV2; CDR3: CASKPGQGSPQHF; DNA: TGTGCCAGCAAACCGGGACAGGGTTCGCCCCAGCATTTT
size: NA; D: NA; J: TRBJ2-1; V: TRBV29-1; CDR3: CSVEGGLFSYNEQFF; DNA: TGCAGCGTGGAGGGGGGGCTTTTCTCCTACAATGAGCAGTTCTTC
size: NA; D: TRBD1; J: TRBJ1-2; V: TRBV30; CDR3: CAWIAGGDGYTF; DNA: TGTGCCTGGATAGCAGGGGGCGATGGCTACACCTTC
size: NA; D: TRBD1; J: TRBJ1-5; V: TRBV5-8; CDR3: CASSLERGQAQHF; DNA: TGTGCCAGCAGCTTGGAAAGGGGGCAAGCCCAGCATTTT
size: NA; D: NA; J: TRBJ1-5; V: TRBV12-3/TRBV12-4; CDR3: CASSLTGDQPQHF; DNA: TGTGCCAGCAGCCTAACAGGCGATCAGCCCCAGCATTTT
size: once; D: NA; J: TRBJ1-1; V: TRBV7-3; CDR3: CASSPRPPGANTEAFF; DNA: TGTGCCAGCAGCCCTAGGCCCCCAGGGGCGAACACTGAAGCTTTCTTT
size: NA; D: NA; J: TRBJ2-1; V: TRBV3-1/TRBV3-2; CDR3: CASSHRLGANEQFF; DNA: TGTGCCAGCAGCCATCGGTTGGGGGCGAATGAGCAGTTCTTC
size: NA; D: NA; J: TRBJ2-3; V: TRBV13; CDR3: CASSLGGGSGVTQYF; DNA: TGTGCCAGCAGCTTAGGTGGGGGCTCAGGCGTAACGCAGTATTTT
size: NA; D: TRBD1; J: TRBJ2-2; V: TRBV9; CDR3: CASSARQGALAGELFF; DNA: TGTGCCAGCAGCGCTCGTCAGGGGGCGTTAGCCGGGGAGCTGTTTTTT
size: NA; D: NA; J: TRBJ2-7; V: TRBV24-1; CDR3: CATPDSNEQYF; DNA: TGTGCCACCCCGGACAGCAACGAGCAGTACTTC
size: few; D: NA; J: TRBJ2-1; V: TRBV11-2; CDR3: CASSFLGGSNNEQFF; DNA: TGTGCCAGCAGCTTCCTGGGGGGTTCAAACAATGAGCAGTTCTTC
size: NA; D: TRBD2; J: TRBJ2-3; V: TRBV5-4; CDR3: CASSLRLAGGEGDTQYF; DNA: TGTGCCAGCAGCTTACGGCTAGCGGGGGGGGAAGGGGATACGCAGTATTTT
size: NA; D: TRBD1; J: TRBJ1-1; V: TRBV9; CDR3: CASSVTGTGAEAFF; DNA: TGTGCCAGCAGCGTAACCGGGACAGGGGCTGAAGCTTTCTTT
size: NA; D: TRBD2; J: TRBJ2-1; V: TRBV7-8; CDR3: CASSLGLGEGNEQFF; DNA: TGTGCCAGCAGCCTGGGTCTGGGGGAGGGCAATGAGCAGTTCTTC
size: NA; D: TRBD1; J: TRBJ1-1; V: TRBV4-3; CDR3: CASSQGTQGAGNTEAFF; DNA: TGCGCCAGCAGCCAGGGAACGCAGGGGGCGGGGAACACTGAAGCTTTCTTT
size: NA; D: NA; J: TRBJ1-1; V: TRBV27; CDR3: CASSLSGPNTEAFF; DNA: TGTGCCAGCAGTTTATCGGGGCCCAACACTGAAGCTTTCTTT
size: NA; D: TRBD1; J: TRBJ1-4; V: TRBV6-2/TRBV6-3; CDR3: CASSSDRINEKLFF; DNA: TGTGCCAGCAGTTCGGACAGGATTAATGAAAAACTGTTTTTT
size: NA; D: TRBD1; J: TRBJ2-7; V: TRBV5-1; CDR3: CASSLVGQAPEYEQYF; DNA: TGCGCCAGCAGCTTGGTTGGACAGGCCCCGGAATACGAGCAGTACTTC
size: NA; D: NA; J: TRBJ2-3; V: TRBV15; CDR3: CATSGTAQKADTQYF; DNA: TGTGCCACCAGCGGGACTGCGCAAAAGGCAGATACGCAGTATTTT
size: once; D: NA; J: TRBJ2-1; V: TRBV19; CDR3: CASNLPGYNEQFF; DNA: TGTGCCAGTAACCTTCCGGGCTACAATGAGCAGTTCTTC
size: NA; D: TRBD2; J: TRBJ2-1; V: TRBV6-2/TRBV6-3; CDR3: CASSPSGLAYNEQFF; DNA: TGTGCCAGCAGTCCCTCGGGACTAGCCTACAATGAGCAGTTCTTC
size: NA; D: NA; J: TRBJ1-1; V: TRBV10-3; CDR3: CAITSGEADTEAFF; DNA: TGTGCGATTACCAGCGGGGAGGCGGACACTGAAGCTTTCTTT
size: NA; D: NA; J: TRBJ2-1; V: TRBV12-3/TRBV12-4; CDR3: CASTNRYNEQFF; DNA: TGTGCCAGCACCAACCGGTACAATGAGCAGTTCTTC
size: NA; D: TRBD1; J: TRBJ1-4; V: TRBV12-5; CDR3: CASGLVPLTGEQSEKLFF; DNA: TGTGCTAGTGGTTTGGTACCCCTCACAGGGGAGCAAAGCGAAAAACTGTTTTTT
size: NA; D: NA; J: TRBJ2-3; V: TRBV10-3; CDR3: CAIGQGGSDTQYF; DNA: TGTGCCATAGGACAGGGAGGGTCAGATACGCAGTATTTT
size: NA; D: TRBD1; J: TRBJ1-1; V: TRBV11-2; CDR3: CASSLYRGQGNTEAFF; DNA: TGTGCCAGCAGCCTATACAGGGGGCAGGGGAACACTGAAGCTTTCTTT
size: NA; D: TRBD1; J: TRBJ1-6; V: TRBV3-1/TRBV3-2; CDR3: CASSQEQGGNSPLHF; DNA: TGTGCCAGCAGCCAAGAGCAGGGGGGTAATTCACCCCTCCACTTT
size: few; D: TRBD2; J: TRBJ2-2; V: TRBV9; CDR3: CASSVASGSRTGELFF; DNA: TGTGCCAGCAGCGTAGCTAGCGGGAGTAGAACCGGGGAGCTGTTTTTT
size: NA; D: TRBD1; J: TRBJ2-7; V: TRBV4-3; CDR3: CASSQDRGTGGYEQYF; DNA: TGCGCCAGCAGCCAAGATCGAGGGACAGGGGGCTACGAGCAGTACTTC
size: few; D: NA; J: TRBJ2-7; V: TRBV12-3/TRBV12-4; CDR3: CASSSQGNHEQYF; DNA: TGTGCCAGCAGTTCTCAGGGGAACCACGAGCAGTACTTC